This entry lists 9 T cell receptor beta chains sequenced from one sample in a study of cytomegalovirus exposure and HLA in healthy donors. The PCR made use of 60 Vbeta and 13 Jbeta primers. Assay: immunoSEQ multiplex PCR; the TCRdb copy retains only in-frame clones and omits some. This sample yields around 70,000 clones, of which more than 80% are seen a single time; around 6.3% belongs to the top ten. Sequenced material: PBMCs. These receptors all come from a human donor in good health.

The chain carries TRBV6-1 and TRBJ2-1; TRBD2 aligns across 9 bases. Germline CDR1 MNHNS, CDR2 SASEGT. The CDR3 is 17 amino acids. J was trimmed by 8 bases and V by 2 bases; bases with no gene match: 13. CDR3 bases: TGTGCCAGCAGTGAATGGCGGGGGGGCCCCTTGGACGATGAGCAGTTCTTC. Amino acid sequence: CASSEWRGGPLDDEQFF.

This chain joins TRBV19 and TRBJ2-7, with 11 bases matching TRBD1. The trim removed 6 bases at V and 1 base at J, leaving 8 bases unmatched. The CDR3 covers 16 residues. Germline V gene sequence: CDR1 LNHDA, CDR2 SQIVND (reference sequence). The CDR3 nucleotides read TGTGCCAGTAGCTCGGGAGGACAGGGGGCGTCCTACGAGCAGTACTTC. Protein product: CASSSGGQGASYEQYF.

The V call is TRBV10-3, the J call TRBJ1-2; no firm D call. The length of the CDR3 is 13 residues. With 3 bases removed from V and 5 bases from J, the gap between germline ends came to 10 bases. The germline CDR1 and CDR2 sequences are ENHRY and SYGVKD. The CDR3 nucleotides are TGTGCCATCAGTGATCCCACGGGGTATGGCTACACCTTC. Its protein is CAISDPTGYGYTF.

V gene TRBV10-3 combines with J gene TRBJ1-1; perhaps TRBD1 as D (6 bases). This CDR3 has 16 amino acids. Trimming stripped 0 bases from V and 10 bases from J, with 21 bases between. Germline-derived CDR1 and CDR2 are ENHRY and SYGVKD. The CDR3 is CAISESQGSRSLGAFF. CDR3 in DNA: TGTGCCATCAGTGAGTCCCAGGGGTCCCGGTCCCTTGGAGCTTTCTTT.

This sequence joins TRBV7-9 and TRBJ2-5; D is possibly TRBD1 (5 bases). The DNA end lines up better with TRBJ2-7; the J call may be wrong. From germline, CDR1 is SEHNR and CDR2 FQNEAQ (reference sequence). The CDR3 has 14 amino acids. CDR3 in amino acids: CASSLDQGHYEQYF. The DNA of the CDR3 is TGTGCCAGCAGCTTAGACCAAGGACATTACGAGCAGTACTTC.

V gene TRBV6-5 combines with J gene TRBJ1-4; TRBD1 matches at 8 bases. CDR1 is MNHEY, CDR2 SVGAGI, per germline. The ends lost 0 bases at V and 6 bases at J; junction bases unmatched: 3. The CDR3 contains 15 residues. In DNA, the CDR3 is TGTGCCAGCAGTTACTCGGCAGGGGGCTATGAAAAACTGTTTTTT. It encodes CASSYSAGGYEKLFF.

This rearrangement joins TRBV7-8 to TRBJ2-1; TRBD2 agrees at 9 bases. The junction had 8 bases not matched to a gene; V was cut back by 5 bases and J by 6 bases. Germline loops: CDR1 SGHVS, CDR2 FQNEAQ. The CDR3 has 15 residues. CDR3 sequence (DNA): TGTGCCAGCAGCGGCCGACTAGCGGCGGGCAATGAGCAGTTCTTC. The encoded protein is CASSGRLAAGNEQFF.

The sample holds a few counts of this clone. This chain joins TRBV29-1 and TRBJ1-1, with 9 bases identical to TRBD1. The CDR3 runs to 13 residues. Germline V gene lookup returns CDR1 SQVTM and CDR2 ANQGSEA. The V gene end was trimmed by 8 bases and the J gene end by 4 bases; junction bases not matched to a gene: 8. Here the CDR3 DNA reads TGCAGCTCGAAAGGGACAGGGCCCACTGAAGCTTTCTTT. It yields the protein CSSKGTGPTEAFF.

The chain uses TRBV7-2 and TRBJ2-7, with a possible D match to TRBD2 (5 bases). Germline CDR1 SGHTA, CDR2 FQGNSA. With 7 bases removed from V and 3 bases from J, the gap between germline ends came to 19 bases. The CDR3 covers 15 residues. Here the CDR3 reads CASILFSYGNYEQYF. CDR3 bases: TGTGCCAGCATCCTTTTCTCTTACGGGAACTACGAGCAGTACTTC.